This T cell receptor (beta chain) was sequenced in a study of T-cell memory formation after mild COVID-19. For the study at large: In these data, TCR clusters were largely donor specific. Points from the study as a whole: Day 15 to 85 contracting clones showed balanced CD4/CD8; later expanders leaned CD4+. Nothing showed for sure that second-wave clones peaking on day 37 were SARS-CoV-2 specific.

For this clonotype: Its antigen is currently unknown.

Germline loops: CDR1 MNHEY, CDR2 SVGAGI. J was trimmed by 0 bases and V by 2 bases; bases with no gene match: 4. This CDR3 has 16 residues. MiXCR was run by TCRdb on the 5' RACE reads, yielding one entry per CDR3 protein. The data hold 300,000 to 400,000 distinct CDR3 sequences, with about 13% observed a single time. This rearrangement joins TRBV6-5 to TRBJ2-3, with 8 positions matching TRBD2. Sequences were obtained from PBMCs or a T cell subset sorted from them (not recorded which). This sequence was found in a man between 18 and 29 years old who had mild COVID-19 (a few samples of this study predate the infection). Cell type and time point are not known. CDR3: CASSYKGLGSTDTQYF. For the CDR3, the DNA is TGTGCCAGCAGTTACAAGGGACTAGGGAGCACAGATACGCAGTATTTT.